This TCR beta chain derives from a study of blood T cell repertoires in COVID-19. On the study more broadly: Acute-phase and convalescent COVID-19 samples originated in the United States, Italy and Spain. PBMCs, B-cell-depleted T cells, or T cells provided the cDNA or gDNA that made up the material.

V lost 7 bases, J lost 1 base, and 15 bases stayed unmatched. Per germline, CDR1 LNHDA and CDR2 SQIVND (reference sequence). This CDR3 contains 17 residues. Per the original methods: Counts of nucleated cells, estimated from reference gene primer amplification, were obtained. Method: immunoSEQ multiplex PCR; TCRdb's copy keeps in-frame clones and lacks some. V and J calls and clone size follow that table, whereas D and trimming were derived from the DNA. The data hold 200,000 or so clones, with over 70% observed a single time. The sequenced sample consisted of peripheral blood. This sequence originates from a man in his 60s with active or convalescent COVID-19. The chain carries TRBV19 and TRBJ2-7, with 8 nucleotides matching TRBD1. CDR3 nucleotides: TGTGCCAGTATGGGAGGACAGGGTACTTTTGGATCCTACGAGCAGTACTTC. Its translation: CASMGGQGTFGSYEQYF.